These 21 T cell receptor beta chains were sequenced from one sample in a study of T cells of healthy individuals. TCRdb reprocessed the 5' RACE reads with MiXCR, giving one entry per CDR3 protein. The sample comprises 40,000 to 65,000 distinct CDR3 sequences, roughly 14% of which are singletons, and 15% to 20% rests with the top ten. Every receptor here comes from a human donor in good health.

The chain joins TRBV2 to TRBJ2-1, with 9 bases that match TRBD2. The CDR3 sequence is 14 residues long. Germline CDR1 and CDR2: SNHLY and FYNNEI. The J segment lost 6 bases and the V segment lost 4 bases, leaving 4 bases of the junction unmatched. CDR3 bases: TGTGCCAGCAGTGGCGGGGGGGCCATCAATGAGCAGTTCTTC. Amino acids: CASSGGGAINEQFF.

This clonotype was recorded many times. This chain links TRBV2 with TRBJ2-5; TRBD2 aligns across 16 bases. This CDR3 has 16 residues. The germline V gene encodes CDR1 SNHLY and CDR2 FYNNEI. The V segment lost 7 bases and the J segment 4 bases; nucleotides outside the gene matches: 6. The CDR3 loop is CASTGTSGGAGETQYF. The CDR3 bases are TGTGCCAGCACCGGGACTAGCGGGGGGGCCGGAGAGACCCAGTACTTC.

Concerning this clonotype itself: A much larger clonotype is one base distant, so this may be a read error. CDR3 bases: TGTGTCAGCAGAGCCATCGGACTAGCGGGCACAGATACGCAGTATTTT. As protein: CVSRAIGLAGTDTQYF. The gene calls are TRBV6-4 and TRBJ2-3, with 10 bases fitting TRBD2. The germline gives CDR1 MRHNA, CDR2 SNTAGT. This CDR3 spans 16 amino acids.

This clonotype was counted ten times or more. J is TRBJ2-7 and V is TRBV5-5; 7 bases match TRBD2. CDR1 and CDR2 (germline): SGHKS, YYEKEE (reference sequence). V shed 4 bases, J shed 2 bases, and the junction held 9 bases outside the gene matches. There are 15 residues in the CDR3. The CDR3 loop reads CASSQGLSNTYEQYF. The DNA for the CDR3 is TGTGCCAGCAGCCAGGGACTATCCAATACCTACGAGCAGTACTTC.

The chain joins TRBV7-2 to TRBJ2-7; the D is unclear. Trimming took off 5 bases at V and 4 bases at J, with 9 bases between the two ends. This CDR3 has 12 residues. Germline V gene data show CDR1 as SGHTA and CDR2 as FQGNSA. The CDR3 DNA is TGTGCCAGCAGCAAAACAGAGTACGAGCAGTACTTC. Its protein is CASSKTEYEQYF.

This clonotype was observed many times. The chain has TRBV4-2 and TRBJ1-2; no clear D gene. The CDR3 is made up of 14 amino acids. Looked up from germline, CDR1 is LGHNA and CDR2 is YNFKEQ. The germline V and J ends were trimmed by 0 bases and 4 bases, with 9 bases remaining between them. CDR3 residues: CASSQDRLGYGYTF. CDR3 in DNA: TGTGCCAGCAGCCAAGATAGATTGGGCTATGGCTACACCTTC.

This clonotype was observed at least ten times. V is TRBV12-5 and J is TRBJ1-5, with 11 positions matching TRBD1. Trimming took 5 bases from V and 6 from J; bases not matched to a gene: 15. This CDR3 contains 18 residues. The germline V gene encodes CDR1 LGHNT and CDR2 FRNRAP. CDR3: CASGPYSEGDRGSQPQHF. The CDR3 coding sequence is TGTGCTAGTGGTCCCTACTCGGAGGGGGACAGGGGGAGTCAGCCCCAGCATTTT.

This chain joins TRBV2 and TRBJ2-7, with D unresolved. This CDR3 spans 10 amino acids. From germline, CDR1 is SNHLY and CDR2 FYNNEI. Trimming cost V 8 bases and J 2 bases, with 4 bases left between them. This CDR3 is CASRTYEQYF. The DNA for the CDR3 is TGTGCCAGCCGGACCTACGAGCAGTACTTC.

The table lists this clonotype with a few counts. The CDR3 loop is CASRRLAGGTDTQYF. CDR3 DNA: TGTGCCAGCAGAAGACTAGCGGGGGGCACAGATACGCAGTATTTT. The chain is built from TRBV27 and TRBJ2-3; 12 bases align to TRBD2. This CDR3 contains 15 residues. V lost 6 bases to trimming and J lost 1 base; unmatched junction nucleotides: 2. CDR1 and CDR2 from the germline V gene are MNHEY and SMNVEV (reference sequence).

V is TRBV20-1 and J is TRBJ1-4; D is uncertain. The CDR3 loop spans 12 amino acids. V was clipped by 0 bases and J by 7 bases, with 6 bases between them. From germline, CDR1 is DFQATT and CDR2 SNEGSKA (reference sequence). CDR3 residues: CSARDLGEKLFF. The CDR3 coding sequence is TGCAGTGCTAGAGATCTTGGTGAAAAACTGTTTTTT.

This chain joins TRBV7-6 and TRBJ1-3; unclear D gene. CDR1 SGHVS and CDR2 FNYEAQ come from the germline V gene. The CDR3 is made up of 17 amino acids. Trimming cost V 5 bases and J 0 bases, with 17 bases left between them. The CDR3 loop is CASSPSSGSLSGNTIYF. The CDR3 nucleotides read TGTGCCAGCAGCCCGTCGTCGGGCAGCCTCTCTGGAAACACCATATATTTT.

CDR3: CASSSGGGTRETQYF. CDR3 in DNA: TGTGCCAGCAGCTCAGGCGGGGGGACCAGGGAGACCCAGTACTTC. This rearrangement joins TRBV13 to TRBJ2-5, with 8 bases aligning to TRBD2. The J segment lost 5 bases and the V segment lost 4 bases, leaving 9 bases of the junction unmatched. Per the germline V gene, CDR1 is PRHDT and CDR2 is FYEKMQ (reference sequence). This CDR3 comprises 15 residues.

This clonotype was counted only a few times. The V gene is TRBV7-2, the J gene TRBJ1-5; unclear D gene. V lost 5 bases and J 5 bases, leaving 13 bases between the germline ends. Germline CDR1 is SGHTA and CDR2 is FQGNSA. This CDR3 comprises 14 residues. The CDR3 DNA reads TGTGCCAGCAGCCCGCGCGGCACCGATCAGCCCCAGCATTTT. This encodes CASSPRGTDQPQHF.

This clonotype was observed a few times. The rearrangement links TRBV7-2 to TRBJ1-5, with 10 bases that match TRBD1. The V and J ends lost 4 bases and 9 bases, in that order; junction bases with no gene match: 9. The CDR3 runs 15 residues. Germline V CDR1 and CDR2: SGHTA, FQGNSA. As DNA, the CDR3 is TGTGCCAGCAGCTCCTCCGGGACAGGGGTCGGGCCCCAGCATTTT. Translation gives CASSSSGTGVGPQHF. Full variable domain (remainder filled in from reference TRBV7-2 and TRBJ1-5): GAGVSQSPSNKVTEKGKDVELRCDPISGHTALYWYRQSLGQGLEFLIYFQGNSAPDKSGLPSDRFSAERTGGSVSTLTIQRTQQEDSAVYLCASSSSGTGVGPQHFGDGTRLSIL.

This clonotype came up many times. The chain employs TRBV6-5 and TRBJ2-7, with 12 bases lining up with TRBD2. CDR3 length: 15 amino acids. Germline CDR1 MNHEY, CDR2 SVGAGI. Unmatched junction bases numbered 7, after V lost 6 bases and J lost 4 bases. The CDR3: CASSPGTSGLYEQYF. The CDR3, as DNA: TGTGCCAGCAGCCCCGGGACTAGCGGGCTTTACGAGCAGTACTTC.

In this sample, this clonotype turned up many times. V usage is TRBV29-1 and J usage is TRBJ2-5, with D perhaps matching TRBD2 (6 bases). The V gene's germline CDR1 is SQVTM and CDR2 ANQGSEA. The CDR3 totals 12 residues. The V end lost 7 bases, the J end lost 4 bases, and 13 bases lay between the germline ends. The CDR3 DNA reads TGCAGCGGTGGGACTCCATTAGAGACCCAGTACTTC. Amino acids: CSGGTPLETQYF.

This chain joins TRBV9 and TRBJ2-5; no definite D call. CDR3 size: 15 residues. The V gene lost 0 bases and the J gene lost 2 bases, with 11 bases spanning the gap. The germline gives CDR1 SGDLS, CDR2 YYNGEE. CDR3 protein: CASSVEQSPQETQYF. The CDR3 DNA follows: TGTGCCAGCAGCGTAGAGCAGAGCCCTCAAGAGACCCAGTACTTC.

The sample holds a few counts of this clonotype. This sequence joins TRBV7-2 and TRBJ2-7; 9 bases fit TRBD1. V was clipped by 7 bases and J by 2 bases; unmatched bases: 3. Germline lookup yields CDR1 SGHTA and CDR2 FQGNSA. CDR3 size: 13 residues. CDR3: CASTRTGAYEQYF. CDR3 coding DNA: TGTGCCAGCACCCGGACAGGGGCCTACGAGCAGTACTTC.

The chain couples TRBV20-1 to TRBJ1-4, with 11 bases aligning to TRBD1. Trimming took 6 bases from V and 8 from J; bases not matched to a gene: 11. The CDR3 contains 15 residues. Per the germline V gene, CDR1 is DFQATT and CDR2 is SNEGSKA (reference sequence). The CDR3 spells CSAANRDRGYEKLFF. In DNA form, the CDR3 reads TGCAGTGCGGCCAACCGGGACAGGGGGTACGAAAAACTGTTTTTT.

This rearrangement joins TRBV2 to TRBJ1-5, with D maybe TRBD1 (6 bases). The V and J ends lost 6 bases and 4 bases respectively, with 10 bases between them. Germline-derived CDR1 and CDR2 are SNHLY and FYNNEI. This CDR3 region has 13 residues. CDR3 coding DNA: TGTGCCAGCAGGGGGACACTGAATCAGCCCCAGCATTTT. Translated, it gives CASRGTLNQPQHF.

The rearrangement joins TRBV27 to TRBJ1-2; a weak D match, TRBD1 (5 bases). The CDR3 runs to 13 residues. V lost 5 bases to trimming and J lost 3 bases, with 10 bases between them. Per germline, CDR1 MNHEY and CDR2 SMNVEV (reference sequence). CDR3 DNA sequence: TGTGCCAGCAGTCCCTCGACAGACTATGGCTACACCTTC. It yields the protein CASSPSTDYGYTF.